This entry lists 15 T cell receptor beta chains sequenced from one sample in a study of blood T cell repertoires in COVID-19 (dated by TCRdb to 2018 to 2020). The method behind the library was the immunoSEQ multiplex PCR assay. TCRdb holds this immuneACCESS table with in-frame rearrangements only. Some clones are missing; in checked studies, unresolved V genes explain under half, and the rest has no known cause. The table for this sample lists 100,000 to 110,000 clones; about 90% of them were counted only once. Jointly, the top ten make up about 6.9% of the sample. Sequencing used peripheral blood. Receptors originate from a man younger than 45 in a cohort sampled during active COVID-19.

The chain employs TRBV11-1 and TRBJ2-5, with D perhaps matching TRBD1 (5 bases). CDR1 is SGHAT and CDR2 is FQDESV in the germline V gene (reference sequence). Trimming removed 2 bases from V and 5 bases from J, with 12 bases in between. The CDR3 loop spans 14 amino acids. As DNA, the CDR3 is TGTGCCAGCAGCTTAAGGGGCAAGCAGGAGACCCAGTACTTC. This sequence encodes CASSLRGKQETQYF.

The V gene is TRBV11-3, the J gene TRBJ2-1; 9 nucleotides agree with TRBD2. The CDR3 has 17 residues. Germline lookup yields CDR1 SGHNT and CDR2 YENEEA. Unmatched junction bases numbered 14, after V lost 4 bases and J lost 7 bases. The CDR3, as DNA: TGTGCCAGCAGCTCCCGAGGGGGCGGGGGGGCAGTTAATGAGCAGTTCTTC. It encodes CASSSRGGGGAVNEQFF.

This chain links TRBV19 with TRBJ1-1, with D tentatively TRBD1 (6 bases). Germline loops: CDR1 LNHDA, CDR2 SQIVND (reference sequence). CDR3 length equals 17 residues. Trimming took 6 bases from V and 10 from J, leaving 30 bases between them. CDR3 loop: CASSDQKTSGGPARAFF. The CDR3 DNA follows: TGTGCCAGTAGCGACCAAAAGACCTCGGGGGGCCCCGCCCGAGCTTTCTTT.

This chain links TRBV30 with TRBJ1-1; D possibly corresponds to TRBD1 (5 bases). CDR3 size: 12 residues. The germline CDR1 and CDR2 sequences are GTSNPN and SVGIG (reference sequence). Trimming removed 3 bases at V and 6 bases at J, with 11 bases between. The CDR3 region is CAWRTGGPEAFF. As DNA, the CDR3 is TGTGCCTGGAGAACAGGCGGCCCTGAAGCTTTCTTT.

The V gene is TRBV12-3 or TRBV12-4, the J gene TRBJ1-4; D uncertain. V lost 5 bases, J lost 11 bases, and 15 bases lay in between. The CDR3 spans 13 residues. Written as DNA, the CDR3 is TGTGCCAGCAGTGCCGGTGAGGGTAGCAAACTGTTTTTT. It encodes CASSAGEGSKLFF.

V and J are TRBV28 and TRBJ2-1; 7 bases line up with TRBD1. After removal of 6 bases from V and 6 bases from J, the junction contained 11 bases not matched to a gene. Germline CDR1 reads MDHEN; CDR2 reads SYDVKM. This CDR3 has 15 residues. This chain's CDR3 is CASSPLTGTINEQFF. The CDR3 bases are TGTGCCAGCAGCCCACTGACAGGGACGATCAATGAGCAGTTCTTC.

This rearrangement joins TRBV7-9 to TRBJ2-1, with 9 bases identical to TRBD2. The CDR3 sequence is 13 residues long. CDR1 is SEHNR, CDR2 FQNEAQ, per germline (reference sequence). V was pared by 6 bases and J by 12 bases, with 9 bases of the junction left unmatched. In nucleotides, the CDR3 is TGTGCCAGCAGTTCTAGCGGGGCACGGAGGCAGTTCTTC. This encodes CASSSSGARRQFF. The whole variable domain, filled in from reference TRBV7-9 and TRBJ2-1, reads DTGVSQNPRHKITKRGQNVTFRCDPISEHNRLYWYRQTLGQGPEFLTYFQNEAQLEKSRLLSDRFSAERPKGSFSTLEIQRTEQGDSAMYLCASSSSGARRQFFGPGTRLTVL.

The V and J genes are TRBV19 and TRBJ1-5, with 11 bases aligning to TRBD1. Germline CDR1 LNHDA, CDR2 SQIVND (reference sequence). This CDR3 has 15 amino acids. J was trimmed by 7 bases and V by 3 bases; bases with no gene match: 5. The CDR3 DNA reads TGTGCCAGTAGTATCCGGGACAGGGGGGGACAGCCCCAGCATTTT. Its protein product is CASSIRDRGGQPQHF.

The chain employs TRBV25-1 and TRBJ2-2; D is possibly TRBD2 (6 bases). CDR3 length: 15 amino acids. Germline values: CDR1 MGHDK, CDR2 SYGVNS. Trimming took 1 base from V and 7 from J, leaving 13 bases between them. The CDR3 reads CASSESGGANGELFF. The CDR3 region has the DNA TGTGCCAGCAGTGAATCGGGCGGGGCTAACGGGGAGCTGTTTTTT.

The genes are TRBV5-5 and TRBJ2-7; D is unclear. Looked up from germline, CDR1 is SGHKS and CDR2 is YYEKEE (reference sequence). CDR3 length equals 13 residues. V was shortened by 4 bases and J by 2 bases, with 10 bases between the two germline ends. CDR3 nucleotide sequence: TGTGCCAGCAGCAACCGCGGTGCCTACGAGCAGTACTTC. Translated: CASSNRGAYEQYF.

This clone has only a few counts. V is TRBV10-3 and J is TRBJ2-1; TRBD2 aligns across 9 bases. The CDR3 consists of 16 residues. Germline CDR1 is ENHRY and CDR2 is SYGVKD. With 4 bases clipped from V and 4 bases from J, the junction kept 8 bases outside the gene matches. The CDR3 spells CAISASSGDSYNEQFF. The CDR3 DNA reads as TGTGCCATCAGTGCGTCTAGCGGGGACTCATACAATGAGCAGTTCTTC.

This rearrangement joins TRBV6-6 to TRBJ1-5; tentatively, D is TRBD1 (6 bases). Germline assignment: CDR1 MNHNY and CDR2 SVGAGI (reference sequence). The V end was cut by 5 bases, the J end by 0 bases, with 17 bases between. This CDR3 spans 17 amino acids. CDR3 nucleotide sequence: TGTGCCAGCAGTCCGAGGACAGATTTATATAGCAATCAGCCCCAGCATTTT. It yields the protein CASSPRTDLYSNQPQHF.

The chain employs TRBV5-5 and TRBJ1-2; D perhaps matches TRBD1 (6 bases). Trimming took off 0 bases at V and 4 bases at J, with 16 bases between the two ends. The germline V gene encodes CDR1 SGHKS and CDR2 YYEKEE (reference sequence). The CDR3 is made up of 16 amino acids. CDR3 DNA: TGTGCCAGCAGCTTGGAGTTCGGGACACCACTCTATGGCTACACCTTC. Protein product: CASSLEFGTPLYGYTF.

The chain combines TRBV18 with TRBJ2-7; 10 nucleotides match TRBD2. Germline loops: CDR1 KGHSH, CDR2 LQKENI. This CDR3 spans 14 amino acids. Losses at the gene ends were 4 bases for V and 5 bases for J; bases not matched to a gene: 5. The CDR3 DNA is TGTGCCAGCTCACAGCGGGGGGGCCTCAACGAGCAGTACTTC. Residues: CASSQRGGLNEQYF. The variable domain in full, with the rest retrieved from reference TRBV18 and TRBJ2-7, is NAGVMQNPRHLVRRRGQEARLRCSPMKGHSHVYWYRQLPEEGLKFMVYLQKENIIDESGMPKERFSAEFPKEGPSILRIQQVVRGDSAAYFCASSQRGGLNEQYFGPGTRLTVT.

V is TRBV27 and J is TRBJ1-3; no definite D call. Germline values: CDR1 MNHEY, CDR2 SMNVEV (reference sequence). The CDR3 extends over 13 amino acids. V was shortened by 6 bases and J by 0 bases, with 6 bases between the two germline ends. The CDR3 nucleotides are TGTGCCAGCAGGGCAATCTCTGGAAACACCATATATTTT. Its translation: CASRAISGNTIYF.